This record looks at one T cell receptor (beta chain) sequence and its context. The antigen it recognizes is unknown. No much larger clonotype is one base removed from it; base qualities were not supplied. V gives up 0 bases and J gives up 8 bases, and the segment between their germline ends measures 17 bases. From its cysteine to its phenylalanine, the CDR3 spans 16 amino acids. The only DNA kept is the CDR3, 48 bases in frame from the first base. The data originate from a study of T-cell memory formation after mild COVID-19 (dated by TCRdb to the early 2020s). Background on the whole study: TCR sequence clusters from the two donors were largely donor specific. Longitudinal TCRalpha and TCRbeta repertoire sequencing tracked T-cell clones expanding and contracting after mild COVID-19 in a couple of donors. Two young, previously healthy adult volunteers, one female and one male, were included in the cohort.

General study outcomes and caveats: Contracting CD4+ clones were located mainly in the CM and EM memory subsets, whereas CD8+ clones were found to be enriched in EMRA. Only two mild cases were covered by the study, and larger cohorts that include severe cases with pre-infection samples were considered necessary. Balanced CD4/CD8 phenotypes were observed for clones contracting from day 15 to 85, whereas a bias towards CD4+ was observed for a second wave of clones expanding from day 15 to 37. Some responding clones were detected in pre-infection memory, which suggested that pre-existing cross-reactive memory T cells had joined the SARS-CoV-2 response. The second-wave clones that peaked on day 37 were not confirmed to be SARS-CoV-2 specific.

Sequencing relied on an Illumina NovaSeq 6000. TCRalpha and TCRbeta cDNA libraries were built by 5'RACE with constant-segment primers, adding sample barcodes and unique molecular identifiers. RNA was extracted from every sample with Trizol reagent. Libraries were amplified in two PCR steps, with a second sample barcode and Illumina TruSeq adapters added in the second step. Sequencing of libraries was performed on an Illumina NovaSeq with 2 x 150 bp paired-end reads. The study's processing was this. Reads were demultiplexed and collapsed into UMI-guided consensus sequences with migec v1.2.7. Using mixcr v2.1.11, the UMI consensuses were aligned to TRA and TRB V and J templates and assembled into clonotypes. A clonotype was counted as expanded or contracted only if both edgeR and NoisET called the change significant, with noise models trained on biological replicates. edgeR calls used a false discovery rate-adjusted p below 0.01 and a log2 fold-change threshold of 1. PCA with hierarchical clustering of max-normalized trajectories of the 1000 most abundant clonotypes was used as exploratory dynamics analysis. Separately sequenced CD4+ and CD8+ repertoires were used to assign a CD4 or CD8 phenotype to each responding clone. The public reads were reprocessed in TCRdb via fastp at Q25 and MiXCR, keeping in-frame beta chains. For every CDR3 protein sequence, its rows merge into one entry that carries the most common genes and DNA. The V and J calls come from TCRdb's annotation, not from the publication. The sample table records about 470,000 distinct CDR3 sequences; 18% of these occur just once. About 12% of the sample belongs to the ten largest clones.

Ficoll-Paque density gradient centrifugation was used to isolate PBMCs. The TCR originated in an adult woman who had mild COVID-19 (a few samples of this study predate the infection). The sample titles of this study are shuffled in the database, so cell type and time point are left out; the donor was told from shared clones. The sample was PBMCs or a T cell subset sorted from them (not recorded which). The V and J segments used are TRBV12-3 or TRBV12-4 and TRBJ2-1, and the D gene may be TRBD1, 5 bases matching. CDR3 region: CASSLALRVVLDEQFF. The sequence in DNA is TGTGCCAGCAGTTTAGCCCTCAGGGTCGTCTTAGATGAGCAGTTCTTC.